The 23 T cell receptor beta chains reported below all come from one sample, sequenced in a study of blood T cell repertoires in COVID-19. Using immunoSEQ multiplex PCR, the repertoire was profiled, and TCRdb retains in-frame clones only, with some absent. The sample has about 230,000 clones; roughly 80% are singletons. The specimen was peripheral blood. These receptors all come from a woman in her 70s with active or convalescent COVID-19.

The rearrangement links TRBV30 to TRBJ2-3, with TRBD1 as a possible D gene (6 bases). Germline lookup yields CDR1 GTSNPN and CDR2 SVGIG (reference sequence). CDR3 length: 14 amino acids. Deletions cut 1 base from V and 3 bases from J, with 11 bases between. CDR3 DNA: TGTGCCTGGAGTGAAGGGGGAATTACAGATACGCAGTATTTT. Amino acid sequence: CAWSEGGITDTQYF.

The chain employs TRBV5-1 and TRBJ1-2, with 7 bases that match TRBD1. There are 12 residues in the CDR3. Germline V CDR1 and CDR2: SGHRS, YFSETQ. Trimming removed 3 bases from V and 5 bases from J; junction bases left unmatched: 1. The CDR3 DNA reads as TGCGCCAGCAGCTCGGACAGGTATGGCTACACCTTC. This translates into CASSSDRYGYTF.

This clone was observed a handful of times. V is TRBV9 and J is TRBJ2-5; 10 bases match TRBD2. Germline V gene sequence: CDR1 SGDLS, CDR2 YYNGEE. V shed 0 bases, J shed 1 base, and the junction held 6 bases outside the gene matches. This CDR3 has 17 residues. The CDR3 reads CASSVGASGGSQETQYF. In DNA form, the CDR3 reads TGTGCCAGCAGCGTAGGGGCTAGCGGGGGCTCCCAAGAGACCCAGTACTTC.

This clone was counted only a few times. The chain couples TRBV29-1 to TRBJ1-1, with D tentatively TRBD1 (5 bases). The CDR3 runs to 13 residues. Trimming pared 2 bases from V and 4 bases from J, leaving 11 bases between. The V gene's germline CDR1 is SQVTM and CDR2 ANQGSEA. The chain's CDR3 is CSVEYRTGTEAFF. CDR3 DNA sequence: TGCAGCGTTGAATATCGTACAGGCACTGAAGCTTTCTTT. The full variable domain, its missing parts supplied by reference TRBV29-1 and TRBJ1-1, is SAVISQKPSRDICQRGTSLTIQCQVDSQVTMMFWYRQQPGQSLTLIATANQGSEATYESGFVIDKFPISRPNLTFSTLTVSNMSPEDSSIYLCSVEYRTGTEAFFGQGTRLTVV.

This rearrangement joins TRBV28 to TRBJ1-3, with a possible D match to TRBD1 (6 bases). This CDR3 is built from 14 residues. The V end was cut by 5 bases, the J end by 4 bases, with 12 bases between. Germline V gene sequence: CDR1 MDHEN, CDR2 SYDVKM. The CDR3 nucleotides read TGTGCCAGCAGTCCGCACAGGGACGGAAACACCATATATTTT. Translation gives CASSPHRDGNTIYF.

The chain uses TRBV10-1 and TRBJ2-3, with TRBD1 matching 7 bases. This CDR3 spans 14 amino acids. Germline trimming cut 6 bases from V and 0 bases from J; bases unmatched to any gene: 3. The germline gives CDR1 WNHNN, CDR2 SYGVQD (reference sequence). CDR3 bases: TGCGCCAGCAGCTGGGACAGTAGCACAGATACGCAGTATTTT. This encodes CASSWDSSTDTQYF.

The chain couples TRBV19 to TRBJ2-3, with D hard to call. The CDR3 runs 14 residues. Germline CDR1 is LNHDA and CDR2 is SQIVND (reference sequence). V lost 2 bases and J 4 bases, leaving 10 bases between the germline ends. CDR3 sequence (DNA): TGTGCCAGTAGTATAATGGCCGTTTCAGATACGCAGTATTTT. Its protein product is CASSIMAVSDTQYF.

This clone was counted ten times or more. The rearrangement links TRBV27 to TRBJ2-3; perhaps TRBD1 as D (5 bases). CDR3 size: 14 residues. Germline lookup yields CDR1 MNHEY and CDR2 SMNVEV (reference sequence). Between the trimmed V and J ends, which lost 5 bases and 7 bases, there was a span of 16 bases. The CDR3 is CASSLQQGGNTQYF. DNA of the CDR3: TGTGCCAGCAGTCTTCAGCAGGGTGGGAATACGCAGTATTTT.

This sequence joins TRBV11-3 and TRBJ2-2; no definite D call. The germline V and J ends were trimmed by 0 bases and 6 bases, with 5 bases remaining between them. CDR1 and CDR2 from the germline V gene are SGHNT and YENEEA. The CDR3 covers 13 residues. CDR3 bases: TGTGCCAGCAGCTTAGATTCGTCCGGGGAGCTGTTTTTT. It specifies CASSLDSSGELFF.

About this clone: Other DNA sequences in this specimen translate into the identical CDR3. The V and J genes are TRBV18 and TRBJ1-2; 8 bases match TRBD1. The junction had 4 bases not matched to a gene; V was cut back by 0 bases and J by 4 bases. The germline V gene encodes CDR1 KGHSH and CDR2 LQKENI. The CDR3 totals 15 residues. The CDR3 loop reads CASSPPGQGAYGYTF. The CDR3 nucleotides read TGTGCCAGCTCACCACCGGGGCAGGGGGCCTATGGCTACACCTTC. The full variable domain, rest sourced from reference TRBV18 and TRBJ1-2, is NAGVMQNPRHLVRRRGQEARLRCSPMKGHSHVYWYRQLPEEGLKFMVYLQKENIIDESGMPKERFSAEFPKEGPSILRIQQVVRGDSAAYFCASSPPGQGAYGYTFGSGTRLTVV.

This chain joins TRBV30 and TRBJ2-1; D possibly corresponds to TRBD2 (5 bases). Trimming removed 2 bases at V and 8 bases at J, with 13 bases between. The CDR3 loop spans 13 amino acids. Looked up from germline, CDR1 is GTSNPN and CDR2 is SVGIG (reference sequence). This CDR3 reads CAWSRLEGDEQFF. CDR3 nucleotides: TGTGCCTGGAGTCGGCTAGAGGGCGATGAGCAGTTCTTC.

The J gene is TRBJ2-1, the V gene TRBV6-6; D may be TRBD2 (6 bases). Trimming left V 2 bases short and J 10 bases short, with 9 bases between. CDR1 MNHNY and CDR2 SVGAGI come from the germline V gene (reference sequence). The CDR3 covers 12 residues. CDR3 loop: CASSYAGYEQFF. In DNA form, the CDR3 reads TGTGCCAGCAGTTACGCGGGATACGAGCAGTTCTTC.

The chain employs TRBV4-1 and TRBJ2-7; 12 bases match TRBD2. The CDR3 runs 18 residues. Trimming at V came to 3 bases and at J to 0 bases, leaving 9 bases not matched to a gene. Germline CDR1 reads MGHRA; CDR2 reads YSYEKL. The CDR3 region is CASSHLPLAGGLSYEQYF. The CDR3 DNA reads as TGCGCCAGCAGCCACCTGCCCCTAGCGGGAGGGCTCTCCTACGAGCAGTACTTC.

The chain carries TRBV7-2 and TRBJ1-2; 8 nucleotides match TRBD1. The germline V gene encodes CDR1 SGHTA and CDR2 FQGNSA. The CDR3 totals 14 residues. Losses at the gene ends were 5 bases for V and 6 bases for J; bases not matched to a gene: 8. The CDR3 DNA reads TGTGCCAGCAGCACCGCCCAGGGGGCGAATGGCTACACCTTC. This gives the protein CASSTAQGANGYTF.

The CDR3 loop reads CASSLGGIGNQPQHF. For the CDR3, the DNA is TGCGCCAGCAGCCTAGGAGGTATCGGCAATCAGCCCCAGCATTTT. The rearrangement links TRBV5-1 to TRBJ1-5, with unresolved D. There are 15 residues in the CDR3. The V end lost 4 bases, the J end lost 2 bases, and 13 bases lay between the germline ends. Germline assignment: CDR1 SGHRS and CDR2 YFSETQ.

This clone was seen more than once but under ten times. V gene TRBV9 combines with J gene TRBJ1-6; D is possibly TRBD1 (6 bases). In germline, CDR1 is SGDLS, CDR2 YYNGEE. This CDR3 has 15 amino acids. Trimming removed 0 bases from V and 9 bases from J, with 13 bases in between. CDR3 sequence (DNA): TGTGCCAGCAGCGTAGTTCCAGGGGATTCTTCACCCCTCCACTTT. It is translated as CASSVVPGDSSPLHF.

This chain joins TRBV19 and TRBJ2-3; 11 bases align to TRBD2. Germline-derived CDR1 and CDR2 are LNHDA and SQIVND (reference sequence). After removal of 5 bases from V and 3 bases from J, the junction contained 7 bases not matched to a gene. The CDR3 spans 16 residues. CDR3 region: CASSLIAGGETDTQYF. In nucleotides, the CDR3 is TGTGCCAGTAGTCTTATAGCGGGAGGGGAAACAGATACGCAGTATTTT.

The CDR3 DNA sequence: TGTGCCAGCAGCAAGAGAGCCGCCAGCGACAATGAGCAGTTCTTC. Its protein is CASSKRAASDNEQFF. This chain joins TRBV21-1 and TRBJ2-1; TRBD2, the table's D call, was not compared with the DNA. TRBV21-1 is a listed pseudogene. The CDR3 totals 15 residues.

The chain joins TRBV28 to TRBJ1-3; TRBD1 agrees at 7 bases. Germline values: CDR1 MDHEN, CDR2 SYDVKM. The trim removed 5 bases at V and 3 bases at J, leaving 7 bases unmatched. The CDR3 loop spans 15 amino acids. CDR3 nucleotides: TGTGCCAGCAGTCCCCCAGGGGGAGGTGGAAACACCATATATTTT. It specifies CASSPPGGGGNTIYF.

This sequence joins TRBV5-6 and TRBJ1-2, with D possibly matching TRBD1 (5 bases). This CDR3 spans 14 amino acids. V was shortened by 1 base and J by 3 bases, with 10 bases between the two germline ends. CDR1 is SGHDT and CDR2 is YYEEEE in the germline V gene. CDR3 protein: CASSLMSGYYGYTF. DNA for the CDR3: TGTGCCAGCAGCTTGATGTCAGGGTACTATGGCTACACCTTC.

V gene TRBV19 combines with J gene TRBJ1-2; D ambiguous. Germline assignment: CDR1 LNHDA and CDR2 SQIVND (reference sequence). This CDR3 has 13 residues. The V end lost 5 bases, the J end lost 7 bases, and 14 bases lay between the germline ends. The CDR3 nucleotides read TGTGCCAGTAGTGCCCTGAGGGTTCCTGGCTACACCTTC. It translates to CASSALRVPGYTF.

V gene TRBV30 combines with J gene TRBJ2-5; D is perhaps TRBD2 (5 bases). Trimming removed 2 bases at V and 2 bases at J, with 12 bases between. The CDR3 loop spans 14 amino acids. CDR1 and CDR2 from the germline V gene are GTSNPN and SVGIG (reference sequence). The DNA of the CDR3 is TGTGCCTGGAGTTCGGGGTTAGGTCAAGAGACCCAGTACTTC. Its translation is CAWSSGLGQETQYF.

The CDR3 DNA reads TGCAGCGTCGTACAGACAGGGGGCTATGGCTACACCTTC. As protein: CSVVQTGGYGYTF. The V call is TRBV29-1, the J call TRBJ1-2; TRBD1 aligns across 9 bases. Trimming removed 6 bases from V and 4 bases from J; junction bases left unmatched: 6. There are 13 residues in the CDR3. Germline V lookup: CDR1 SQVTM, CDR2 ANQGSEA.